Listed below are T cell receptor beta chains from one sample, sequenced in a study of T cell responses to AZD1222 COVID-19 vaccine. Assay used: immunoSEQ multiplex PCR; TCRdb lists only in-frame clones, some missing. The sample lists fewer than 150,000 clones; about 93% were seen once. Material: peripheral blood, obtained 28 days after the second AZD1222 dose. Receptors originate from an adult who received the AZD1222 COVID-19 vaccine. CDR3s include the opening cysteine and the closing phenylalanine or tryptophan. Each record gives: clone size, J gene, V gene, D gene, CDR3 protein, CDR3 DNA. D genes are given only for firm matches. Not every row has a clone size; where given, it reads once, few, many or a size class.

NA,TRBJ1-1,TRBV14,NA,CASSLGGSPEAFF,TGTGCCAGCAGCCTAGGGGGGAGCCCTGAAGCTTTCTTT
NA,TRBJ1-5,TRBV28,NA,CASSLGGSNQPQHF,TGTGCCAGCAGTTTGGGGGGAAGCAATCAGCCCCAGCATTTT
NA,TRBJ1-2,TRBV29-1,NA,CSVEDGHISGYTF,TGCAGCGTTGAAGATGGGCACATAAGCGGCTACACCTTC
NA,TRBJ1-5,TRBV28,TRBD1,CASKGGDQPQHF,TGTGCCAGCAAAGGGGGCGATCAGCCCCAGCATTTT
NA,TRBJ2-1,TRBV4-1,TRBD2,CASSQGGAGGLYNEQFF,TGCGCCAGCAGCCAAGGGGGAGCGGGGGGCTTATACAATGAGCAGTTCTTC
NA,TRBJ1-4,TRBV2,TRBD1,CASYQGEGNEKLFF,TGTGCCAGCTATCAGGGGGAGGGTAATGAAAAACTGTTTTTT
once,TRBJ1-1,TRBV5-6,NA,CASSLAGLDTEAFF,TGTGCCAGCAGCTTGGCGGGTCTCGACACTGAAGCTTTCTTT
NA,TRBJ2-1,TRBV4-1,NA,CASRRGLYVDEQFF,TGCGCCAGCAGGCGGGGCCTATATGTAGATGAGCAGTTCTTC
NA,TRBJ2-1,TRBV11-2,NA,CASSLVIWYEQFF,TGTGCCAGCAGCTTAGTCATTTGGTATGAGCAGTTCTTC
NA,TRBJ2-2,TRBV7-9,NA,CASSIRTPQGGTGELFF,TGTGCCAGCAGCATTAGAACGCCCCAGGGGGGAACCGGGGAGCTGTTTTTT
NA,TRBJ2-1,TRBV7-2,NA,CASSLGSGLEQFF,TGTGCCAGCAGCTTGGGGTCGGGCCTCGAGCAGTTCTTC
NA,TRBJ2-3,TRBV30,NA,CAWASGTSSTDTQYF,TGTGCCTGGGCCTCGGGGACCTCCAGCACAGATACGCAGTATTTT
NA,TRBJ1-5,TRBV28,NA,CASSGRGDQPQHF,TGTGCCAGCAGTGGGAGGGGAGATCAGCCCCAGCATTTT
NA,TRBJ1-3,TRBV6-6,NA,CASSFGEMSGNTIYF,TGTGCCAGCAGCTTTGGGGAGATGAGTGGAAACACCATATATTTT
once,TRBJ1-1,TRBV28,NA,CASSGGMALEAFF,TGTGCCAGCAGTGGGGGGATGGCCCTTGAAGCTTTCTTT
NA,TRBJ1-4,TRBV18,NA,CASSPLAGDVEKLFF,TGTGCCAGCTCACCACTCGCAGGGGATGTTGAAAAACTGTTTTTT
NA,TRBJ1-5,TRBV4-3,NA,CASSQGWRPHTQPQHF,TGCGCCAGCAGCCAAGGTTGGAGACCCCACACCCAGCCCCAGCATTTT
NA,TRBJ2-3,TRBV6-5,TRBD2,CATKRGLVGTQYF,TGTGCAACCAAGAGGGGACTAGTCGGTACGCAGTATTTT
NA,TRBJ2-1,TRBV7-6,NA,CASSLVAAGFNREDNEQFF,TGTGCCAGCAGCTTAGTAGCTGCAGGGTTTAACAGAGAGGACAATGAGCAGTTCTTC
NA,TRBJ1-2,TRBV10-3,NA,CAISEFQINYGYTF,TGTGCCATCAGTGAGTTCCAGATCAACTATGGCTACACCTTC
NA,TRBJ1-1,TRBV11-2,TRBD1,CASSPRPGTGYQMNTEAFF,TGTGCCAGCAGCCCCCGTCCCGGGACAGGGTACCAAATGAACACTGAAGCTTTCTTT
NA,TRBJ2-1,TRBV25-1,NA,CASSPLKARSYNEQFF,TGTGCCAGCAGTCCACTCAAAGCCAGGAGCTACAATGAGCAGTTCTTC
NA,TRBJ2-3,TRBV7-6,TRBD2,CASSLALASGGHTQYF,TGTGCCAGCAGCTTAGCATTGGCTAGCGGGGGTCATACGCAGTATTTT
NA,TRBJ1-2,TRBV5-1,NA,CASSSRVGYGYTF,TGCGCCAGCAGCTCCAGGGTTGGGTATGGCTACACCTTC
NA,TRBJ2-7,TRBV27,NA,CASKSFIRGTVHEQYF,TGTGCCAGCAAGAGTTTTATCCGGGGTACAGTGCACGAGCAGTACTTC
NA,TRBJ1-1,TRBV7-2,TRBD1,CASLTGQGYEAFF,TGTGCCAGCCTTACAGGACAGGGGTATGAAGCTTTCTTT
NA,TRBJ2-2,TRBV19,NA,CASSPPRGLPGELFF,TGTGCCAGTAGTCCCCCCCGCGGGTTACCCGGGGAGCTGTTTTTT
NA,TRBJ2-1,TRBV11-1,TRBD2,CASSLAPGGRDEQFF,TGTGCCAGCAGCTTAGCTCCGGGGGGGCGCGATGAGCAGTTCTTC
NA,TRBJ1-2,TRBV24-1,NA,CATCLIGPVYGYTF,TGTGCCACCTGCCTGATAGGACCTGTGTATGGCTACACCTTC
NA,TRBJ1-5,TRBV5-8,NA,CASSGGQFNQPQHF,TGTGCCAGCAGCGGCGGGCAGTTCAATCAGCCCCAGCATTTT
NA,TRBJ1-5,TRBV4-1,TRBD1,CASSLGQGNQPQHF,TGCGCCAGCAGCCTTGGACAGGGCAATCAGCCCCAGCATTTT
NA,TRBJ2-1,TRBV5-1,NA,CASSLNNNEQFF,TGCGCCAGCAGCTTAAACAACAATGAGCAGTTCTTC
NA,TRBJ1-1,TRBV12-3/TRBV12-4,NA,CASTGTNREAFF,TGTGCCAGCACCGGGACCAACCGGGAAGCTTTCTTT
NA,TRBJ2-5,TRBV7-8,TRBD1,CASSLAGQGEETQYF,TGTGCCAGCAGCTTAGCCGGTCAGGGGGAAGAGACCCAGTACTTC
NA,TRBJ1-5,TRBV7-9,NA,CASSLDGGQLDNQPQHF,TGTGCCAGCAGCTTAGATGGTGGACAGTTGGACAATCAGCCCCAGCATTTT
NA,TRBJ1-5,TRBV6-1,NA,CASSDPPWQYSNQPQHF,TGTGCCAGCAGTGACCCCCCTTGGCAGTATAGCAATCAGCCCCAGCATTTT
once,TRBJ2-2,TRBV2,NA,CASTGDTGELFF,TGTGCCAGCACGGGGGACACCGGGGAGCTGTTTTTT
NA,TRBJ1-3,TRBV5-6,NA,CASSLDRRGGSGNTIYF,TGTGCCAGCAGCTTGGACCGAAGGGGCGGCTCTGGAAACACCATATATTTT
NA,TRBJ2-1,TRBV28,TRBD2,CASSQTSGDEQFF,TGTGCCAGCAGTCAGACTAGCGGGGATGAGCAGTTCTTC
NA,TRBJ1-5,TRBV5-1,TRBD1,CASSLGSTGGNQPQHF,TGCGCCAGCAGCTTGGGTTCGACAGGGGGCAATCAGCCCCAGCATTTT
once,TRBJ1-1,TRBV18,NA,CASQRAGGDTEAFF,TGTGCCAGCCAGAGAGCGGGCGGGGACACTGAAGCTTTCTTT